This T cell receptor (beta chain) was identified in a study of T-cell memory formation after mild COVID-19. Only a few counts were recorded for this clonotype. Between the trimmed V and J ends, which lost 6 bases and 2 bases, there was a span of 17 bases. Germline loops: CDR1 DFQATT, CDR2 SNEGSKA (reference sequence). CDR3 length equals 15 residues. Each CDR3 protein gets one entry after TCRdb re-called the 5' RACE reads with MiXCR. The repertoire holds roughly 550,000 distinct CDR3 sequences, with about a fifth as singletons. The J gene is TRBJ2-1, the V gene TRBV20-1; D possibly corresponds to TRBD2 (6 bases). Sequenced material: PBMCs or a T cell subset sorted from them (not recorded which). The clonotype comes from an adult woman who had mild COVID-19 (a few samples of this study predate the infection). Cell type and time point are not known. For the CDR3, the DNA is TGCAGTGCCTCGCTTTGGCGGGGTCCCTACAATGAGCAGTTCTTC. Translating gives CSASLWRGPYNEQFF.